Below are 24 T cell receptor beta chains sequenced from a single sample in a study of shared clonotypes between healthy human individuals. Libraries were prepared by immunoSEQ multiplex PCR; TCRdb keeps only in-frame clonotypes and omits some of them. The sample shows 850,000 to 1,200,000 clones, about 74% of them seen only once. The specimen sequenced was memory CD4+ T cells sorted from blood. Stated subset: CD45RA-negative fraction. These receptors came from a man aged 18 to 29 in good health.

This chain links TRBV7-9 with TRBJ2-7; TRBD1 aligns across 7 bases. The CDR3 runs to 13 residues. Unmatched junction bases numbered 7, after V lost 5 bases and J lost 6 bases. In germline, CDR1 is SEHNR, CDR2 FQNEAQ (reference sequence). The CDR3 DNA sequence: TGTGCCAGCAGCCCCAGACAGGGTGGCGAGCAGTACTTC. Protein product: CASSPRQGGEQYF.

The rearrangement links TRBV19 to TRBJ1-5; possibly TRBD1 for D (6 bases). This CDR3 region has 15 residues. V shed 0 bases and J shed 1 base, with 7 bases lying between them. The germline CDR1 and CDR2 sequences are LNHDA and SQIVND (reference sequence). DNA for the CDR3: TGTGCCAGTAGTATAGATGGACAGAGCAATCAGCCCCAGCATTTT. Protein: CASSIDGQSNQPQHF.

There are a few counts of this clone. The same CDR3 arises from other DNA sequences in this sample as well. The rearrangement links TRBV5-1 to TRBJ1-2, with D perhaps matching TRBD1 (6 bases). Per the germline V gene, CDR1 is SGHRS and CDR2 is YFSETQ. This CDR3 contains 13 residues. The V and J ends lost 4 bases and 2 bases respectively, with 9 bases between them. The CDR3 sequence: CASSLDSNYGYTF. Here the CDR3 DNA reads TGCGCCAGCAGCCTGGACAGCAACTATGGCTACACCTTC.

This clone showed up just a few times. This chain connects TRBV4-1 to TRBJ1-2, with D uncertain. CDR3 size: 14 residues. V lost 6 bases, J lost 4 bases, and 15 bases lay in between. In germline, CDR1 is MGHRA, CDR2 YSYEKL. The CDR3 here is CASRSGQDPYGYTF. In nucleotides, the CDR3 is TGCGCCAGCAGATCCGGCCAGGACCCCTATGGCTACACCTTC.

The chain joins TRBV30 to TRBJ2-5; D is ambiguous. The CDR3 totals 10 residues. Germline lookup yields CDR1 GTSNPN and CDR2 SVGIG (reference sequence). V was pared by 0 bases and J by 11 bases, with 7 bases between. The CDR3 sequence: CAWSVREQYF. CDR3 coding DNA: TGTGCCTGGAGTGTTCGTGAGCAGTACTTC.

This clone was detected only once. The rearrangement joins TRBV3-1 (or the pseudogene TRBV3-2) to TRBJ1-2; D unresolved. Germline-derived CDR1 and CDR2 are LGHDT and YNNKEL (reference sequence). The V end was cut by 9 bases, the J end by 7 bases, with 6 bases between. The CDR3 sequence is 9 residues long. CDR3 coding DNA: TGTGCCAGTCCGAGTGGCTACACCTTC. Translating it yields CASPSGYTF.

The chain's CDR3 is CASSAGTSNQPQHF. CDR3 nucleotides: TGTGCCAGCAGTGCAGGGACTAGCAATCAGCCCCAGCATTTT. This chain connects TRBV2 to TRBJ1-5; possible D gene TRBD1, 5 bases. V lost 4 bases and J lost 0, with 7 bases in between. CDR3 length: 14 residues. Per germline, CDR1 SNHLY and CDR2 FYNNEI.

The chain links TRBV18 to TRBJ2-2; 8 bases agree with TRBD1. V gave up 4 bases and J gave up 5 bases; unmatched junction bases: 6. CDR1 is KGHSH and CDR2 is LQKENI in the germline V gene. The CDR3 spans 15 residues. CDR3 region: CASSRGQGWTGELFF. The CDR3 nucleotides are TGTGCCAGCTCACGCGGACAGGGTTGGACCGGGGAGCTGTTTTTT.

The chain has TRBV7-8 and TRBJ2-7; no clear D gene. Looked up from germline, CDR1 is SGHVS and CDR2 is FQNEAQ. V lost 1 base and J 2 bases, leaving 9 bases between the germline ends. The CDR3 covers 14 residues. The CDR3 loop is CASSLEAGPYEQYF. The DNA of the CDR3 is TGTGCCAGCAGCTTAGAGGCAGGTCCCTACGAGCAGTACTTC.

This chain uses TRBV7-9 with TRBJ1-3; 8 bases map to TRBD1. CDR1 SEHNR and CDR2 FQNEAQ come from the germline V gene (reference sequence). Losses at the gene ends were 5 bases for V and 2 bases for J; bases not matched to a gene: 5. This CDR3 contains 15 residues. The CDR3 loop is CASSPGTGTGNTIYF. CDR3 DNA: TGTGCCAGCAGCCCCGGGACAGGCACTGGAAACACCATATATTTT.

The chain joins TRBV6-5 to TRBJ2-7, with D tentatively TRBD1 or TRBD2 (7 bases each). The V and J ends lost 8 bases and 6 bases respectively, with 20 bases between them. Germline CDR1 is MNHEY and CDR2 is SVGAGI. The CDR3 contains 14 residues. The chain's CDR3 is CASSLRGGSFEQYF. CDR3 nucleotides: TGTGCCAGCTCCCTCAGGGGGGGCTCTTTCGAGCAGTACTTC.

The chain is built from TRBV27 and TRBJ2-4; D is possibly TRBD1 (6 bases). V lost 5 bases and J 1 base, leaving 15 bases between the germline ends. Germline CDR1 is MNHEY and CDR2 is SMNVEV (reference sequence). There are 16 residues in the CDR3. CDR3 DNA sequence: TGTGCCAGCAGTATCAGGGGTTCGGGGGCCAAAAACATTCAGTACTTC. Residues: CASSIRGSGAKNIQYF.

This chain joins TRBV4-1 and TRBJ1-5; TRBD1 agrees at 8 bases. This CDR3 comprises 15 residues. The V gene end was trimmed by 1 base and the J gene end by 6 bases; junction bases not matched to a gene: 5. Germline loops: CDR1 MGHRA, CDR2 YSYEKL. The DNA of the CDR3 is TGCGCCAGCAGCCAAGCGACAGGGGTTGTTCAGCCCCAGCATTTT. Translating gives CASSQATGVVQPQHF.

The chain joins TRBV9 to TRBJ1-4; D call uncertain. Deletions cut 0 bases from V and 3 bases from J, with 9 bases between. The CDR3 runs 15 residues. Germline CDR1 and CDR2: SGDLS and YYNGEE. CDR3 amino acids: CASSVVKGPNEKLFF. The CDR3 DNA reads TGTGCCAGCAGCGTAGTTAAGGGCCCTAATGAAAAACTGTTTTTT.

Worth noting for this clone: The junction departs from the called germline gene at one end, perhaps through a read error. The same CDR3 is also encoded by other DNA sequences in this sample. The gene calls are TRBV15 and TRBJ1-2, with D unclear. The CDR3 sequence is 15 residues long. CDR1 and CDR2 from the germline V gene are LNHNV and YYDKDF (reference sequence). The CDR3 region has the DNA TGTGCCACCAGTAGAGAATCCTCTTTCATCTATGGCTACACCTTC. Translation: CATSRESSFIYGYTF.

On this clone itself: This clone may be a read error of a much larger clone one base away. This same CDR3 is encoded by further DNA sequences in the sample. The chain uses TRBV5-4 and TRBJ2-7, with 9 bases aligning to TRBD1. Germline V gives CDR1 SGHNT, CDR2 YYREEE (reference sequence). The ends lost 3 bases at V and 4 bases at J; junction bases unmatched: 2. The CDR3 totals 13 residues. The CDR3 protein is CASSWGQGYEQYF. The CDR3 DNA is TGTGCCAGCAGCTGGGGACAGGGATACGAGCAGTACTTC.

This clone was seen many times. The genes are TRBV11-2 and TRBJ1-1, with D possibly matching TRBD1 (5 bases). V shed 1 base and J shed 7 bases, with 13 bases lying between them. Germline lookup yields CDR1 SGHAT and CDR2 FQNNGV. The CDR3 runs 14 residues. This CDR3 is CASSLGGLKGEAFF. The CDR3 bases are TGTGCCAGCAGCTTAGGGGGGTTAAAGGGTGAAGCTTTCTTT.

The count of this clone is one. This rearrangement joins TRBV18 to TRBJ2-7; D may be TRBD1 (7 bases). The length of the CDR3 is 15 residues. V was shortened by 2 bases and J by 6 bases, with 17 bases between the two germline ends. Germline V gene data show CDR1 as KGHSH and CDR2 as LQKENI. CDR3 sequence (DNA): TGTGCCAGCTCACCAACGACAGGGTTGGGGGGCGAGCAGTACTTC. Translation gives CASSPTTGLGGEQYF.

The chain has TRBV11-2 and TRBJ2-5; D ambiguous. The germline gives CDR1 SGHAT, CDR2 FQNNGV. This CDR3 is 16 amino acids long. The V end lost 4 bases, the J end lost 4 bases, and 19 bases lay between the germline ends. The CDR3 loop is CASSSPGPRSRETQYF. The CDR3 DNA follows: TGTGCCAGCAGCTCGCCGGGCCCCCGATCGAGAGAGACCCAGTACTTC.

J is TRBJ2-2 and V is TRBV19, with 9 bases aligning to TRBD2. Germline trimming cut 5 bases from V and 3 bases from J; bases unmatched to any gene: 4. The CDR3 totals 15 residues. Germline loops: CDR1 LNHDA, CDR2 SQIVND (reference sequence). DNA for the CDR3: TGTGCCAGTAGTGTAGCGGGAGTTGACACCGGGGAGCTGTTTTTT. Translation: CASSVAGVDTGELFF.

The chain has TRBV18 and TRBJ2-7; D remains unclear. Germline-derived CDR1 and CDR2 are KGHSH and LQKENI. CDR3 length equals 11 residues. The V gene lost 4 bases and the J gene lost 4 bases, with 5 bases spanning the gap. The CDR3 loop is CASSLEYEQYF. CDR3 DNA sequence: TGTGCCAGCTCACTGGAGTACGAGCAGTACTTC.

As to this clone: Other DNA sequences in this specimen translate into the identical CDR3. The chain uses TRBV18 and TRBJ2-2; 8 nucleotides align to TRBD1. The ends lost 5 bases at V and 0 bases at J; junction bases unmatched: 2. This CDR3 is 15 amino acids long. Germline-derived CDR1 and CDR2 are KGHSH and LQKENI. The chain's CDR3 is CASSSGQANTGELFF. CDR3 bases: TGTGCCAGCTCATCGGGACAGGCGAACACCGGGGAGCTGTTTTTT.

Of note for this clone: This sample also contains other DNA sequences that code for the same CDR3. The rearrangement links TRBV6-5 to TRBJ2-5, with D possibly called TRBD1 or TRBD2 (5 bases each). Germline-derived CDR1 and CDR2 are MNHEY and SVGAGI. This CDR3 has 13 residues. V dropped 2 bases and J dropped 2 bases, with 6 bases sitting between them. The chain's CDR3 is CASSYGGQETQYF. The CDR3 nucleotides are TGTGCCAGCAGTTACGGGGGTCAAGAGACCCAGTACTTC.

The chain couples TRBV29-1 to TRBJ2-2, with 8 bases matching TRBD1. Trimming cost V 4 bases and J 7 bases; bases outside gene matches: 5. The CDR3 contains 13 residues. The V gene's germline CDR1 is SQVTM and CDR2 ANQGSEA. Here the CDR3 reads CSVAGQAGGELFF. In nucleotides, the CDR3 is TGCAGCGTTGCGGGACAGGCGGGCGGGGAGCTGTTTTTT.